These 6 T cell receptor beta chains were all obtained from the same sample, sequenced in a study of lymphopenia after photon versus proton radiotherapy. Repertoires were generated with immunoSEQ multiplex PCR, while TCRdb's copy carries only in-frame clones and drops some. The sample includes around 70,000 clones, just over 90% of them seen just once. The sequencing used peripheral blood, collected from a patient treated with photon-based radiotherapy. The receptors stem from a woman in her seventies with pancreatic cancer.

The rearrangement joins TRBV6-6 to TRBJ1-2; D remains ambiguous. The CDR3 spans 12 residues. Per the germline V gene, CDR1 is MNHNY and CDR2 is SVGAGI (reference sequence). Trimming stripped 4 bases from V and 4 bases from J, with 7 bases between. The CDR3 loop is CASSSGVYGYTF. The CDR3 DNA reads TGTGCCAGCAGTTCGGGAGTCTATGGCTACACCTTC.

The sample holds a few counts of this clone. The rearrangement uses TRBV9 and TRBJ2-1; the D call may be TRBD1 or TRBD2 (5 bases each). Deletions cut 0 bases from V and 8 bases from J, with 15 bases between. From germline, CDR1 is SGDLS and CDR2 YYNGEE. This CDR3 has 15 amino acids. CDR3 loop: CASSVAPRGPHEQFF. The CDR3 nucleotides read TGTGCCAGCAGCGTAGCCCCAAGGGGACCCCATGAGCAGTTCTTC.

V gene TRBV7-8 combines with J gene TRBJ2-1; TRBD2 matches 13 bases. CDR3 length equals 18 residues. The ends lost 0 bases at V and 4 bases at J; junction bases unmatched: 6. Germline values: CDR1 SGHVS, CDR2 FQNEAQ. CDR3 in DNA: TGTGCCAGCAGCTTAGCGATGGTGACTAGCGGGAGGTACAATGAGCAGTTCTTC. Translated: CASSLAMVTSGRYNEQFF. Looking up the rest from reference TRBV7-8 and TRBJ2-1 gives the full variable domain: GAGVSQSPRYKVAKRGQDVALRCDPISGHVSLFWYQQALGQGPEFLTYFQNEAQLDKSGLPSDRFFAERPEGSVSTLKIQRTQQEDSAVYLCASSLAMVTSGRYNEQFFGPGTRLTVL.

This chain joins TRBV7-9 and TRBJ2-2, with 9 bases identical to TRBD1. CDR1 is SEHNR and CDR2 is FQNEAQ in the germline V gene (reference sequence). This CDR3 is built from 17 residues. After removal of 5 bases from V and 1 base from J, the junction contained 8 bases not matched to a gene. The CDR3 sequence is CASSPPGTGKNTGELFF. DNA for the CDR3: TGTGCCAGCAGCCCGCCCGGGACAGGGAAGAACACCGGGGAGCTGTTTTTT. The entire variable domain, with the rest obtained from reference TRBV7-9 and TRBJ2-2, is as follows: DTGVSQNPRHKITKRGQNVTFRCDPISEHNRLYWYRQTLGQGPEFLTYFQNEAQLEKSRLLSDRFSAERPKGSFSTLEIQRTEQGDSAMYLCASSPPGTGKNTGELFFGEGSRLTVL.

This clone was counted between two and nine times. This chain links TRBV10-3 with TRBJ1-2; D not resolved. Germline-derived CDR1 and CDR2 are ENHRY and SYGVKD. The germline V and J ends were trimmed by 4 bases and 5 bases, with 8 bases remaining between them. The CDR3 totals 12 residues. The CDR3 region is CAISGREYGYTF. CDR3 in DNA: TGTGCCATCAGTGGCCGGGAGTATGGCTACACCTTC.

This sequence joins TRBV6-5 and TRBJ2-1, with 9 bases that match TRBD2. V lost 0 bases to trimming and J lost 7 bases; unmatched junction nucleotides: 4. The CDR3 is 15 residues long. Per germline, CDR1 MNHEY and CDR2 SVGAGI. The CDR3 DNA is TGTGCCAGCAGTTACTCTAGCGGGAGCGTGAATGAGCAGTTCTTC. Translation gives CASSYSSGSVNEQFF.